Listed below are T cell receptor beta chains from one sample, sequenced in a study of persistence of HIV-infected CD4 T cells. The data were produced by immunoSEQ multiplex PCR, yet TCRdb's version contains in-frame clones alone and is incomplete. The table includes under 50,000 clones, 90% detected once. These receptors have no known antigen. The sample here was CD4+ T cells sorted from PBMCs after approximately 18-hour stimulation, taken from a patient who received antiretroviral therapy. These receptors all come from an adult woman with HIV who was CMV-seropositive. The CDR3 runs from the conserved cysteine through the conserved F or W. The D gene is left open where the match is weak. Clone size is not always given. Where it is, it says once, few, many or a class for expanded clones.

TRBV5-1	.	.	TRBJ1-3	CASSLGQGDTIYF	TGCGCCAGCAGCTTGGGGCAGGGAGACACCATATATTTT
TRBV28	.	TRBD1	TRBJ1-1	CASSLPGQGKGAEAFF	TGTGCCAGCAGTTTGCCGGGACAGGGGAAAGGGGCTGAAGCTTTCTTT
TRBV20-1	few	.	TRBJ1-5	CSASGWDSNQPQHF	TGCAGTGCTAGTGGTTGGGATAGCAATCAGCCCCAGCATTTT
TRBV6-2/TRBV6-3	few	.	TRBJ1-2	CASSYIDRNGYTF	TGTGCCAGCAGTTATATTGACAGGAATGGCTACACCTTC
TRBV6-5	.	TRBD1	TRBJ1-3	CATYRGSGNTIYF	TGTGCCACGTACAGGGGCTCTGGAAACACCATATATTTT
TRBV11-3	once	.	TRBJ2-5	CASVGREETQYF	TGTGCCAGCGTGGGCAGAGAAGAGACCCAGTACTTC
TRBV19	.	TRBD2	TRBJ2-5	CASSTGGAGETQYF	TGTGCCAGTAGTACCGGGGGGGCAGGTGAGACCCAGTACTTC
TRBV21-1	.	.	TRBJ2-7	CASSKGDRGSPHLYEQYF	TGTGCCAGCAGCAAAGGGGACAGGGGCTCCCCTCACTTATACGAGCAGTACTTC
TRBV27	few	.	TRBJ2-7	CASSVKAPSSYEQYF	TGTGCCAGCAGTGTAAAAGCGCCGAGCTCCTACGAGCAGTACTTC
TRBV5-1	.	.	TRBJ1-5	CASSSGLGGNQPQHF	TGCGCCAGCAGCTCAGGTCTAGGGGGGAATCAGCCCCAGCATTTT
TRBV2	.	.	TRBJ1-6	CASRGLDNSPLHF	TGTGCCAGCAGGGGGCTGGATAATTCACCCCTCCACTTT
TRBV11-1	.	.	TRBJ2-7	CASSFAQTYEQYF	TGTGCCAGCAGCTTTGCCCAAACCTACGAGCAGTACTTC
TRBV9	.	TRBD1	TRBJ2-7	CASSVRQGSSYEQYF	TGTGCCAGCAGCGTGAGACAGGGGAGCTCCTACGAGCAGTACTTC